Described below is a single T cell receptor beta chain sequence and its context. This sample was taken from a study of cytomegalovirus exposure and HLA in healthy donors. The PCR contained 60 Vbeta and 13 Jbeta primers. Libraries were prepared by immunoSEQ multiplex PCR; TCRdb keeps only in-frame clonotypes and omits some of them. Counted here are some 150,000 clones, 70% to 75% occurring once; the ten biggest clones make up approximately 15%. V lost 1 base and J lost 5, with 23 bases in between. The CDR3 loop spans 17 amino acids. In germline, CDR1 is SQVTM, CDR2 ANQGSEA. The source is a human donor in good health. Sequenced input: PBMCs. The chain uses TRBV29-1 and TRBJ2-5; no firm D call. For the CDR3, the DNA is TGCAGCGTTGAAGGATCTGGATTCGGCAGTCAGGCGGAGACCCAGTACTTC. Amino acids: CSVEGSGFGSQAETQYF.